The 18 T cell receptor beta chains presented below share a single source sample, sequenced in a study of T cells in Graves' hyperthyroidism and ophthalmopathy. Researchers took RNA transcripts and amplified the TCR beta CDR3 regions from them. Primed by the HTBI set, a first-round RT-PCR was run on the TCR CDR3. From the multiplex PCR reads, TCRdb called clonotypes with MiXCR, one entry per CDR3 protein. This table holds almost 600,000 distinct CDR3 sequences, 14% found once. The source material was blood. The origin of the receptors is a woman aged 25 to 39 with Graves' hyperthyroidism that later progressed to Graves' ophthalmopathy.

This chain links TRBV7-3 with TRBJ2-3; 7 nucleotides line up with TRBD2. The V segment lost 1 base and the J segment 5 bases; nucleotides outside the gene matches: 12. The CDR3 loop spans 17 amino acids. Germline loops: CDR1 SGHTA, CDR2 FQGTGA. The CDR3 DNA sequence: TGTGCCAGCAGCTTAAACCCCTATAGCGGGTCTGGAGATACGCAGTATTTT. This sequence encodes CASSLNPYSGSGDTQYF.

This clonotype was found many times. The chain combines TRBV4-1 with TRBJ1-1, with TRBD1 as a possible D gene (5 bases). V was trimmed by 8 bases and J by 1 base, leaving 14 bases between them. The CDR3 totals 14 residues. Germline CDR1 reads MGHRA; CDR2 reads YSYEKL. The CDR3 region has the DNA TGCGCCAGCCTATCCGGGACGACGAACACTGAAGCTTTCTTT. This codes for CASLSGTTNTEAFF.

This clonotype has ten or more counts. J is TRBJ1-2 and V is TRBV7-9; TRBD1 is a possible D gene (5 bases). The CDR3 sequence is 13 residues long. Trimming stripped 8 bases from V and 3 bases from J, with 13 bases between. Looked up from germline, CDR1 is SEHNR and CDR2 is FQNEAQ (reference sequence). The CDR3 loop reads CASGQMGDYGYTF. The CDR3 bases are TGTGCCAGCGGCCAGATGGGGGACTATGGCTACACCTTC. Full variable domain (missing parts from reference TRBV7-9 and TRBJ1-2): DTGVSQNPRHKITKRGQNVTFRCDPISEHNRLYWYRQTLGQGPEFLTYFQNEAQLEKSRLLSDRFSAERPKGSFSTLEIQRTEQGDSAMYLCASGQMGDYGYTFGSGTRLTVV.

This clonotype was seen repeatedly, ten times or more. The chain uses TRBV19 and TRBJ1-6; D unclear. The V and J ends lost 3 bases and 0 bases respectively, with 9 bases between them. Germline V gene data show CDR1 as LNHDA and CDR2 as SQIVND (reference sequence). This CDR3 is 16 amino acids long. CDR3 amino acids: CASSMMGSSYNSPLHF. In DNA, the CDR3 is TGTGCCAGTAGTATGATGGGTAGCTCCTATAATTCACCCCTCCACTTT.

This clonotype has at least ten counts. V gene TRBV24-1 combines with J gene TRBJ2-2, with no clear D. The length of the CDR3 is 16 residues. The V gene's germline CDR1 is KGHDR and CDR2 SFDVKD. The germline V and J ends were trimmed by 2 bases and 0 bases, with 9 bases remaining between them. CDR3 protein: CATSDSHGPNTGELFF. For the CDR3, the DNA is TGTGCCACCAGTGATTCTCACGGGCCGAACACCGGGGAGCTGTTTTTT.

The chain links TRBV4-3 to TRBJ1-1, with D possibly being TRBD1 (6 bases). CDR1 is LGHNA and CDR2 is YSLEER in the germline V gene. V was pared by 0 bases and J by 4 bases, with 12 bases between. This CDR3 is 15 amino acids long. CDR3 amino acids: CASSQEQGSGTEAFF. The CDR3, as DNA: TGCGCCAGCAGCCAAGAGCAGGGGTCGGGCACTGAAGCTTTCTTT.

This clonotype was seen only a few times. The chain uses TRBV6-2 or TRBV6-3 and TRBJ2-2; 8 bases are shared with TRBD1. This CDR3 contains 12 residues. With V trimmed by 5 bases and J by 15 bases, 8 bases remained unmatched. CDR1 MNHEY and CDR2 SVGEGT come from the germline V gene. For the CDR3, the DNA is TGTGCCAGCAGTCCCGGGACAGGTCGGATGTTTTTT. Translation gives CASSPGTGRMFF.

This clonotype was detected many times. This chain joins TRBV20-1 and TRBJ1-2; 7 bases align to TRBD1. Germline V gene data show CDR1 as DFQATT and CDR2 as SNEGSKA (reference sequence). The J segment lost 7 bases and the V segment lost 0 bases, leaving 8 bases of the junction unmatched. The CDR3 sequence is 14 residues long. CDR3 protein: CSARDWVQGGGYTF. CDR3 sequence (DNA): TGCAGTGCTAGAGATTGGGTCCAGGGGGGTGGCTACACCTTC.

Points on this clonotype: Being one base from a much bigger clone, this may be a read error. This chain's CDR3 is CVSSTHESDNEQFF. The CDR3 DNA follows: TGTGTCAGCAGCACGCATGAAAGCGACAATGAGCAGTTCTTC. The chain employs TRBV7-6 and TRBJ2-1, with no clear D. The CDR3 consists of 14 residues. Germline values: CDR1 SGHVS, CDR2 FNYEAQ.

This clonotype was recorded a few times. The rearrangement joins TRBV14 to TRBJ1-3; 10 bases map to TRBD1. The V and J ends lost 4 bases and 1 base, in that order; junction bases with no gene match: 7. This CDR3 comprises 17 residues. Per germline, CDR1 SGHDN and CDR2 FVKESK. The CDR3 sequence: CASSPPGQGWSGNTIYF. CDR3 in DNA: TGTGCCAGCAGCCCACCGGGACAGGGGTGGTCTGGAAACACCATATATTTT.

In its sample, this clonotype was seen many times. This chain uses TRBV11-2 with TRBJ1-2; D is possibly TRBD1 (6 bases). Germline CDR1 SGHAT, CDR2 FQNNGV. Trimming shortened V by 0 bases and J by 7 bases, and 9 bases separated the two germline ends. The CDR3 loop spans 13 amino acids. Here the CDR3 DNA reads TGTGCCAGCAGCTTAGATAAGGGGGTTGGCTACACCTTC. Amino acids: CASSLDKGVGYTF.

This clonotype was seen repeatedly, ten times or more. This rearrangement joins TRBV12-3 or TRBV12-4 to TRBJ2-1; TRBD2 might be the D (5 bases). CDR3 length: 13 amino acids. V was clipped by 6 bases and J by 8 bases, with 14 bases between them. The CDR3 DNA reads TGTGCCAGCAGGTCTGGAGGCGGCGATGAGCAGTTCTTC. Encoded protein: CASRSGGGDEQFF.

This clonotype showed up just a few times. The J gene is TRBJ1-6, the V gene TRBV6-1; D remains unclear. Deletions cut 5 bases from V and 4 bases from J, with 12 bases between. Germline lookup yields CDR1 MNHNS and CDR2 SASEGT. The CDR3 totals 15 residues. This CDR3 is CASSPPEKYNSPLHF. CDR3 DNA: TGTGCCAGCAGTCCCCCGGAGAAATATAATTCACCCCTCCACTTT.

The count of this clonotype is one. J is TRBJ2-1 and V is TRBV20-1; tentatively, D is TRBD2 (5 bases). The V and J ends lost 3 bases and 0 bases respectively, with 12 bases between them. Germline V gene lookup returns CDR1 DFQATT and CDR2 SNEGSKA (reference sequence). This CDR3 is 15 amino acids long. In DNA, the CDR3 is TGCAGTGCTAGTTCTCAAGGGAGCTCCTACAATGAGCAGTTCTTC. Its translation is CSASSQGSSYNEQFF.

At least ten counts were recorded for this clonotype. The chain combines TRBV25-1 with TRBJ1-4, with TRBD1 as a possible D gene (5 bases). Trimming removed 1 base at V and 3 bases at J, with 18 bases between. The CDR3 extends over 18 amino acids. In germline, CDR1 is MGHDK, CDR2 SYGVNS. The chain's CDR3 is CASSESFSRGSANEKLFF. The CDR3 nucleotides are TGTGCCAGCAGTGAATCCTTCTCACGGGGGAGCGCTAATGAAAAACTGTTTTTT.

This clonotype was seen only a few times. The chain carries TRBV7-2 and TRBJ1-3; the match to TRBD1 covers 8 bases. Germline V gene lookup returns CDR1 SGHTA and CDR2 FQGNSA. This CDR3 has 14 residues. The ends lost 3 bases at V and 6 bases at J; junction bases unmatched: 4. The CDR3 region has the DNA TGTGCCAGCAGCTTCCGGGACAGGCTAAACACCATATATTTT. Amino acid sequence: CASSFRDRLNTIYF.

This clonotype was observed many times. The chain has TRBV20-1 and TRBJ2-2, with D unclear. Germline CDR1 is DFQATT and CDR2 is SNEGSKA (reference sequence). V lost 6 bases and J 2 bases, leaving 10 bases between the germline ends. The CDR3 loop spans 13 amino acids. The CDR3 bases are TGCAGTGCGCCCGCCCTTAACACCGGGGAGCTGTTTTTT. Protein: CSAPALNTGELFF.

This clonotype was counted only a few times. The rearrangement joins TRBV19 to TRBJ2-3, with TRBD2 matching 8 bases. Trimming removed 10 bases from V and 4 bases from J; junction bases left unmatched: 10. CDR3 size: 14 residues. Germline CDR1 LNHDA, CDR2 SQIVND (reference sequence). CDR3 residues: CATAGTSVPDTQYF. The CDR3 nucleotides are TGTGCCACCGCCGGGACTAGTGTCCCAGATACGCAGTATTTT.